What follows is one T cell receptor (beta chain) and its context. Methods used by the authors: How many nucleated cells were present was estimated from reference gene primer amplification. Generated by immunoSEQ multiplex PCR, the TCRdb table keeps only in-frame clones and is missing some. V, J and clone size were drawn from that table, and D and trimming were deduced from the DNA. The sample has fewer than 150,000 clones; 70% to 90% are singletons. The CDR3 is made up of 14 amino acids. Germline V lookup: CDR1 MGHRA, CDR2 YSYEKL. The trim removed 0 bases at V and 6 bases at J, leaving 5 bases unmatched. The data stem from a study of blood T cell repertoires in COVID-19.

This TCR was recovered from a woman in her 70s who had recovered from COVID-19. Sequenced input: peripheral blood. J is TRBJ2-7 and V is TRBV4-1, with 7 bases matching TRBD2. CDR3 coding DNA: TGCGCCAGCAGCCAAGAACGCGGGAGAGGCGAGCAGTACTTC. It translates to CASSQERGRGEQYF.